Shown below are 23 T cell receptor beta chains from a single sample sequenced in a study of cytomegalovirus exposure and HLA in healthy donors. The study ran its PCR with 60 Vbeta and 13 Jbeta primers. Clones were sequenced by immunoSEQ multiplex PCR, and TCRdb holds only the in-frame ones, with some missing. The table lists roughly 130,000 clones, 70% to 90% of them singletons, with 1.5% to 2% in the top ten. Sequenced input: PBMCs. The receptors shown here come from a boy younger than 18 in good health and CMV-seronegative.

The chain has TRBV12-5 and TRBJ2-3, with 8 bases fitting TRBD2. The CDR3 is 17 residues long. V was clipped by 0 bases and J by 8 bases; unmatched bases: 13. CDR1 LGHNT and CDR2 FRNRAP come from the germline V gene. CDR3 loop: CASGLVPKREAGGTQYF. CDR3 in DNA: TGTGCTAGTGGTTTGGTCCCCAAACGGGAGGCGGGAGGTACGCAGTATTTT. Complete variable domain (other parts from reference TRBV12-5 and TRBJ2-3): DARVTQTPRHKVTEMGQEVTMRCQPILGHNTVFWYRQTMMQGLELLAYFRNRAPLDDSGMPKDRFSAEMPDATLATLKIQPSEPRDSAVYFCASGLVPKREAGGTQYFGPGTRLTVL.

V and J are TRBV7-8 and TRBJ2-2; TRBD1 is a possible D gene (5 bases). This CDR3 spans 14 amino acids. The germline CDR1 and CDR2 sequences are SGHVS and FQNEAQ. Trimming shortened V by 0 bases and J by 7 bases, and 9 bases separated the two germline ends. The CDR3: CASSLAGQGGELFF. The DNA of the CDR3 is TGTGCCAGCAGCTTAGCGGGGCAGGGCGGGGAGCTGTTTTTT.

The genes are TRBV5-4 and TRBJ2-3, with 9 positions matching TRBD2. The CDR3 is made up of 16 amino acids. Losses at the gene ends were 4 bases for V and 3 bases for J; bases not matched to a gene: 9. Germline V gene data show CDR1 as SGHNT and CDR2 as YYREEE (reference sequence). The CDR3 is CASSPTRGGGTDTQYF. CDR3 coding DNA: TGTGCCAGCAGCCCTACGCGCGGGGGGGGGACAGATACGCAGTATTTT.

The chain employs TRBV7-3 and TRBJ1-2; perhaps TRBD1 as D (5 bases). Trimming took off 0 bases at V and 4 bases at J, with 12 bases between the two ends. Germline V gene data show CDR1 as SGHTA and CDR2 as FQGTGA. The CDR3 is 15 amino acids. Written as DNA, the CDR3 is TGTGCCAGCAGCTTAACGTTTTCAGGGTTCTATGGCTACACCTTC. This translates into CASSLTFSGFYGYTF.

The rearrangement uses TRBV27 and TRBJ2-5, with D maybe TRBD1 (5 bases). V lost 5 bases to trimming and J lost 0 bases, with 10 bases between them. Germline CDR1 and CDR2: MNHEY and SMNVEV (reference sequence). CDR3 length equals 14 residues. Here the CDR3 reads CASSPSGNQETQYF. As DNA, the CDR3 is TGTGCCAGCAGTCCATCAGGGAACCAAGAGACCCAGTACTTC.

This sequence joins TRBV6-1 and TRBJ2-5, with D perhaps TRBD1 (6 bases). CDR1 is MNHNS, CDR2 SASEGT, per germline. The CDR3 contains 15 residues. Trimming left V 2 bases short and J 3 bases short, with 13 bases between. This CDR3 is CASSEKKTGEETQYF. As DNA, the CDR3 is TGTGCCAGCAGTGAAAAAAAGACAGGAGAAGAGACCCAGTACTTC.

The chain recombines TRBV13 with TRBJ1-1; TRBD1 matches 10 bases. The CDR3 contains 14 residues. V dropped 5 bases and J dropped 7; count of bases not matched to a gene: 7. Germline V CDR1 and CDR2: PRHDT, FYEKMQ (reference sequence). CDR3 sequence: CASSARDRGDEAFF. The CDR3 coding sequence is TGTGCCAGCAGCGCAAGGGACAGGGGAGATGAAGCTTTCTTT.

The chain links TRBV7-9 to TRBJ2-1, with D tentatively TRBD1 (5 bases). Looked up from germline, CDR1 is SEHNR and CDR2 is FQNEAQ (reference sequence). V lost 3 bases to trimming and J lost 6 bases, with 9 bases between them. The CDR3 extends over 13 amino acids. The CDR3: CASSFPRGNEQFF. CDR3 bases: TGTGCCAGCAGCTTCCCTAGGGGCAATGAGCAGTTCTTC.

CDR3 DNA sequence: TGTGCCTGGAGTCAAACTCGGACTAGCGGATGGGCAGATACGCAGTATTTT. It encodes CAWSQTRTSGWADTQYF. The chain is built from TRBV30 and TRBJ2-3; 10 nucleotides line up with TRBD2. Germline V CDR1 and CDR2: GTSNPN, SVGIG (reference sequence). This CDR3 region has 17 residues. J gave up 4 bases and V 2 bases, and 12 bases lay outside the gene matches.

The genes are TRBV25-1 and TRBJ2-7, with 9 bases lining up with TRBD2. This CDR3 has 16 residues. The germline V gene encodes CDR1 MGHDK and CDR2 SYGVNS. The ends lost 4 bases at V and 0 bases at J; junction bases unmatched: 7. CDR3: CASSARLAASSYEQYF. DNA for the CDR3: TGTGCCAGCAGTGCCCGACTAGCGGCAAGCTCCTACGAGCAGTACTTC.

This clone was seen a single time. The chain employs TRBV6-1 and TRBJ1-5, with D tentatively TRBD1 (6 bases). The CDR3 consists of 14 residues. The V end was cut by 2 bases, the J end by 6 bases, with 11 bases between. Germline CDR1 is MNHNS and CDR2 is SASEGT. The CDR3 loop reads CASSEQGTVQPQHF. Here the CDR3 DNA reads TGTGCCAGCAGTGAACAGGGGACGGTTCAGCCCCAGCATTTT.

The chain recombines TRBV11-2 with TRBJ1-1; 7 nucleotides match TRBD1. CDR1 is SGHAT and CDR2 is FQNNGV in the germline V gene. The V and J ends lost 6 bases and 0 bases, in that order; junction bases with no gene match: 7. This CDR3 comprises 15 residues. CDR3: CASRRPGQLNTEAFF. DNA of the CDR3: TGTGCCAGCAGACGACCGGGACAGCTGAACACTGAAGCTTTCTTT.

This clone was counted a single time. The rearrangement links TRBV28 to TRBJ1-1; weak D call: TRBD1 (5 bases). Trimming took off 3 bases at V and 1 base at J, with 9 bases between the two ends. Germline V CDR1 and CDR2: MDHEN, SYDVKM. The CDR3 loop spans 14 amino acids. The CDR3 DNA is TGTGCCAGCAGTTTGGGGCCAACGAACACTGAAGCTTTCTTT. Its translation: CASSLGPTNTEAFF.

V and J are TRBV9 and TRBJ2-1; D is possibly TRBD2 (6 bases). Germline values: CDR1 SGDLS, CDR2 YYNGEE. The ends were cut back, 0 bases at V and 5 bases at J, with 12 bases in the middle. This CDR3 contains 15 residues. CDR3 loop: CASSVVGSMNNEQFF. In nucleotides, the CDR3 is TGTGCCAGCAGCGTAGTCGGGAGTATGAACAATGAGCAGTTCTTC.

The rearrangement uses TRBV18 and TRBJ2-2; D may be TRBD1 (5 bases). V lost 2 bases and J 4 bases, leaving 14 bases between the germline ends. Germline V CDR1 and CDR2: KGHSH, LQKENI. The CDR3 has 16 residues. The CDR3 reads CASSPSSGIGTGELFF. CDR3 nucleotide sequence: TGTGCCAGCTCACCATCCTCAGGGATTGGCACCGGGGAGCTGTTTTTT.

The chain carries TRBV7-9 and TRBJ1-4; 7 bases are a match to TRBD1. After removal of 5 bases from V and 6 bases from J, the junction contained 9 bases not matched to a gene. The CDR3 loop spans 15 amino acids. Germline V gene data show CDR1 as SEHNR and CDR2 as FQNEAQ (reference sequence). CDR3 sequence: CASSGVGDSDEKLFF. In DNA form, the CDR3 reads TGTGCCAGCAGCGGGGTGGGGGACAGCGATGAAAAACTGTTTTTT.

The chain employs TRBV9 and TRBJ2-3; 10 positions agree with TRBD2. V lost 0 bases to trimming and J lost 4 bases; unmatched junction nucleotides: 5. CDR3 size: 16 residues. Germline V lookup: CDR1 SGDLS, CDR2 YYNGEE. CDR3: CASSVVAGGSADTQYF. CDR3 DNA: TGTGCCAGCAGCGTAGTAGCGGGGGGTTCGGCAGATACGCAGTATTTT.

This chain links TRBV2 with TRBJ1-5, with D perhaps TRBD1 (5 bases). V was pared by 5 bases and J by 2 bases, with 7 bases between. The germline gives CDR1 SNHLY, CDR2 FYNNEI. CDR3 size: 13 residues. The CDR3 DNA reads TGTGCCAGCAGTCGGGGGGGCAATCAGCCCCAGCATTTT. It yields the protein CASSRGGNQPQHF.

The CDR3 here is CASSQDRTANYGYTF. CDR3 sequence (DNA): TGTGCCAGCAGCCAGGACCGGACAGCTAACTATGGCTACACCTTC. The J gene is TRBJ1-2, the V gene TRBV7-2; weak D call: TRBD1 (6 bases). Germline V gene lookup returns CDR1 SGHTA and CDR2 FQGNSA. V lost 5 bases, J lost 0 bases, and 13 bases lay in between. This CDR3 comprises 15 residues.

This clone was seen just once. The rearrangement links TRBV7-6 to TRBJ2-7; TRBD2 matches 16 bases. The CDR3 runs 16 residues. Germline V gene data show CDR1 as SGHVS and CDR2 as FNYEAQ. The trim removed 5 bases at V and 6 bases at J, leaving 7 bases unmatched. CDR3 sequence (DNA): TGTGCCAGCAGCAAGGGACTAGCGGGAGGGCCGGGCGAGCAGTACTTC. It codes for CASSKGLAGGPGEQYF.

The genes are TRBV6-5 and TRBJ2-5; 9 nucleotides align to TRBD2. CDR1 and CDR2 from the germline V gene are MNHEY and SVGAGI. V was pared by 7 bases and J by 2 bases, with 5 bases of the junction left unmatched. The CDR3 extends over 14 amino acids. CDR3 nucleotides: TGTGCCAGCACCCCCCTAGCGGGACAAGAGACCCAGTACTTC. Residues: CASTPLAGQETQYF.

V usage is TRBV19 and J usage is TRBJ2-2; 13 bases fit TRBD2. This CDR3 comprises 19 residues. Germline V gene data show CDR1 as LNHDA and CDR2 as SQIVND (reference sequence). V was clipped by 0 bases and J by 3 bases; unmatched bases: 7. CDR3 bases: TGTGCCAGTAGTATAGATAATCAGGGACTAGCGGGATACACCGGGGAGCTGTTTTTT. Residues: CASSIDNQGLAGYTGELFF.

The DNA of the CDR3 is TGCGCCAGCAGTCCCGGGACATTAACGGAGACCCAGTACTTC. It encodes CASSPGTLTETQYF. The rearrangement uses TRBV5-1 and TRBJ2-5; D might be TRBD1 (6 bases). The V end lost 5 bases, the J end lost 5 bases, and 16 bases lay between the germline ends. Germline V gene data show CDR1 as SGHRS and CDR2 as YFSETQ. There are 14 residues in the CDR3.